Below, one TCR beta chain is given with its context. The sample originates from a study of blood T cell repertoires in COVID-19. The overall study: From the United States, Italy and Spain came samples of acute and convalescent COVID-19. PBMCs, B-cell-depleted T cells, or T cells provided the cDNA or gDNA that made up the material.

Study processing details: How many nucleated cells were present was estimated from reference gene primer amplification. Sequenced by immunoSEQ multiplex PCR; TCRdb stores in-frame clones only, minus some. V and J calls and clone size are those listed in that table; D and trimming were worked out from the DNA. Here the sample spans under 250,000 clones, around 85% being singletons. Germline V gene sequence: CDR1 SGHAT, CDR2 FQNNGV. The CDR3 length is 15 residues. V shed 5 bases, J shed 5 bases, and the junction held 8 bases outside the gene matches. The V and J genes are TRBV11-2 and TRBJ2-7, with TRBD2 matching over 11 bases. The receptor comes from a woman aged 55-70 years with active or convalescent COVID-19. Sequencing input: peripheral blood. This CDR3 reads CASSPWTSGRNEQYF. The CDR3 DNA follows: TGTGCCAGCAGCCCGTGGACTAGCGGGCGGAACGAGCAGTACTTC.